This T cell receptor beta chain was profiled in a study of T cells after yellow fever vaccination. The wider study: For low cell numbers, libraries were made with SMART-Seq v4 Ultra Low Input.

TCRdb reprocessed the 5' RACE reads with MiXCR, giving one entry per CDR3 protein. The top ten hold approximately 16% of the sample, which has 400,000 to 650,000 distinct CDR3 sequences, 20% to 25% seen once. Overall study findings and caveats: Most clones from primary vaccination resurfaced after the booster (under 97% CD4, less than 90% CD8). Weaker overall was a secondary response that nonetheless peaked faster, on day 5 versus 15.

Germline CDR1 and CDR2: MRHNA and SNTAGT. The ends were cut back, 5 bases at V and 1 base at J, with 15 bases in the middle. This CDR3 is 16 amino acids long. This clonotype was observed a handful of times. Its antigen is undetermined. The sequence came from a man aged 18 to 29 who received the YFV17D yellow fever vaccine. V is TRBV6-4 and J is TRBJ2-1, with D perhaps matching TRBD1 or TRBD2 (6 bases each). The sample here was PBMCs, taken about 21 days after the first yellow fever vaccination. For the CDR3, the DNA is TGTGCCAGCAGTAGGGGGACTGAGTTGTCCTACAATGAGCAGTTCTTC. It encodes CASSRGTELSYNEQFF.